The sequence of this TCR beta chain was determined in a study of shared clonotypes between healthy human individuals. Naive CD8 cells comprised CD45RO-negative, CCR7-positively selected cells, excluding terminally differentiated effector memory CD45RA+ cells. Sequenced by immunoSEQ multiplex PCR; TCRdb stores in-frame clones only, minus some. The sample consists of hundreds of thousands of clones, roughly 96% of them appearing once. The CDR3 has 8 residues. Germline V CDR1 and CDR2: LGHDT, YNNKEL (reference sequence). Concerning this clone: The antigen remains undetermined. One end of the junction is discordant with germline, which a read error may explain.

Study outcomes and limitations: Clonotype sharing among donors was thought likely to change with sequencing depth.

This TCR came from a man between 25 and 39 years old in good health. The chain has TRBV3-1 (or the pseudogene TRBV3-2) and TRBJ1-5; no reliable D call. Sequencing was done on a sample of naive CD8+ T cells sorted from blood. The CDR3 nucleotides are TGTGCCAGCAGCCAAGGGGAATTT. This encodes CASSQGEF.